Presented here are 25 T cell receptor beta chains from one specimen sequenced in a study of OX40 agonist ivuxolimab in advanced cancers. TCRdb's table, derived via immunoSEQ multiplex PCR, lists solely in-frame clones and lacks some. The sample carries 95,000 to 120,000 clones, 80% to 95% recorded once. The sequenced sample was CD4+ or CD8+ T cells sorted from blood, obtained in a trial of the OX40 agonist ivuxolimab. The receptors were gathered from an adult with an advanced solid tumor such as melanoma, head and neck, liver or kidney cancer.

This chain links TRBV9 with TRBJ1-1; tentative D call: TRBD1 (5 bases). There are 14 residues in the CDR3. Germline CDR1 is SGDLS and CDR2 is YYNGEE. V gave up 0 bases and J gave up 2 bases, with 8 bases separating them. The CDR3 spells CASSVAQVNTEAFF. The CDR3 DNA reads TGTGCCAGCAGCGTAGCACAGGTAAACACTGAAGCTTTCTTT.

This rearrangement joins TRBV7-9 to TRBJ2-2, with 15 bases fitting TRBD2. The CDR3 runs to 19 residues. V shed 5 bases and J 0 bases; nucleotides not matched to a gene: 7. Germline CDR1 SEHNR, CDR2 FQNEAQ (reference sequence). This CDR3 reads CASSPRTSGRAPNTGELFF. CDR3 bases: TGTGCCAGCAGCCCTAGGACTAGCGGGAGGGCCCCGAACACCGGGGAGCTGTTTTTT.

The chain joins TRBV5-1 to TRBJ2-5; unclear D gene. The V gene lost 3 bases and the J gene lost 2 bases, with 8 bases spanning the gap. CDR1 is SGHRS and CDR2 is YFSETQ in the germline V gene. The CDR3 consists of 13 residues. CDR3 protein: CASSSLSQETQYF. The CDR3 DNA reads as TGCGCCAGCAGCTCTCTTTCACAAGAGACCCAGTACTTC.

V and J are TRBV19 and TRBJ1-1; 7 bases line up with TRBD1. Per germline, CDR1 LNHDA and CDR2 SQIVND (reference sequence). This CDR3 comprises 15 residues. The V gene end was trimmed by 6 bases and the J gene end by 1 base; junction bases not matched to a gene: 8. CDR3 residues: CASRRSGGSNTEAFF. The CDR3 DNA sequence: TGTGCCAGTAGACGATCAGGGGGTTCGAACACTGAAGCTTTCTTT.

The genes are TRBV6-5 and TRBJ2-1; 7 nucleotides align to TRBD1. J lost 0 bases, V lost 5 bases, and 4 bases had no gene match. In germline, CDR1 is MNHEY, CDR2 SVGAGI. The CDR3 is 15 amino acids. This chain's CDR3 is CASSQDRASYNEQFF. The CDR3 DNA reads TGTGCCAGCAGTCAAGACAGGGCCTCCTACAATGAGCAGTTCTTC.

The CDR3 here is CASSSRDLYNEQFF. The DNA for the CDR3 is TGTGCCAGCAGCTCGAGAGACTTATACAATGAGCAGTTCTTC. The chain recombines TRBV11-2 with TRBJ2-1, with D unclear. The germline V gene encodes CDR1 SGHAT and CDR2 FQNNGV. The CDR3 contains 14 residues. Trimming left V 4 bases short and J 4 bases short, with 11 bases between.

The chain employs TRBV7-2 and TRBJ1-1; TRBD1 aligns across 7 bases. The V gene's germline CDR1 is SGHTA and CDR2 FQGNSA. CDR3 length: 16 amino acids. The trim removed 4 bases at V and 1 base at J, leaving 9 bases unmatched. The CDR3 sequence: CASSSTRQGGNTEAFF. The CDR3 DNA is TGTGCCAGCAGCTCAACCCGACAGGGCGGGAACACTGAAGCTTTCTTT.

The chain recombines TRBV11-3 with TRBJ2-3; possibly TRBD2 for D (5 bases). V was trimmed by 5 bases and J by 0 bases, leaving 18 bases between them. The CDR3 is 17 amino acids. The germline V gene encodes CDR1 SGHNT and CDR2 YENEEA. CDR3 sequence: CASSPQLDSDSTDTQYF. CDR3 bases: TGTGCCAGCAGCCCCCAACTAGATTCCGATAGCACAGATACGCAGTATTTT.

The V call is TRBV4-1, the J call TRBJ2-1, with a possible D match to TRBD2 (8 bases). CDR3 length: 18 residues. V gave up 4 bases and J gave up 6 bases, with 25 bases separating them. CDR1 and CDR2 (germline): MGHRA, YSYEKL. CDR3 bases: TGCGCCAGCAGCCCCCGACAGGGCAGCGGGAGATGGTCCAATGAGCAGTTCTTC. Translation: CASSPRQGSGRWSNEQFF.

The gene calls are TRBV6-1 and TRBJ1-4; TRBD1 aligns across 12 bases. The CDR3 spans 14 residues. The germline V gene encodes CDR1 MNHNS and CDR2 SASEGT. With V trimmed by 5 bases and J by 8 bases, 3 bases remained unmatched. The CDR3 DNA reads TGTGCCAGCAGTAGGGACAGGGGGCGGGAAAAACTGTTTTTT. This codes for CASSRDRGREKLFF.

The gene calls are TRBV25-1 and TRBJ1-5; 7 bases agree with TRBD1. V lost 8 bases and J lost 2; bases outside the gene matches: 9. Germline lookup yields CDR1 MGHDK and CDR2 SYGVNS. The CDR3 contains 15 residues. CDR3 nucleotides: TGTGCCAGCGGGGGAGACAGGGTGGGCAATCAGCCCCAGCATTTT. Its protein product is CASGGDRVGNQPQHF. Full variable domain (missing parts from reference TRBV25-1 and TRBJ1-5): EADIYQTPRYLVIGTGKKITLECSQTMGHDKMYWYQQDPGMELHLIHYSYGVNSTEKGDLSSESTVSRIRTEHFPLTLESARPSHTSQYLCASGGDRVGNQPQHFGDGTRLSIL.

The CDR3 is CASRETGSNEKLFF. The DNA of the CDR3 is TGCGCCAGCAGGGAGACAGGTTCCAATGAAAAACTGTTTTTT. This chain connects TRBV5-1 to TRBJ1-4; possibly TRBD1 for D (6 bases). V was clipped by 5 bases and J by 5 bases, with 13 bases between them. Germline-derived CDR1 and CDR2 are SGHRS and YFSETQ. This CDR3 is built from 14 residues.

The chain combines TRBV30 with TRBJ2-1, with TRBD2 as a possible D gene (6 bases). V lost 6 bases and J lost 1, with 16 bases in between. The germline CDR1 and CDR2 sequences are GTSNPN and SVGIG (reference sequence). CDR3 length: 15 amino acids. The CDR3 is CACPRAGISYNEQFF. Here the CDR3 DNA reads TGTGCCTGCCCTCGGGCGGGGATATCCTACAATGAGCAGTTCTTC.

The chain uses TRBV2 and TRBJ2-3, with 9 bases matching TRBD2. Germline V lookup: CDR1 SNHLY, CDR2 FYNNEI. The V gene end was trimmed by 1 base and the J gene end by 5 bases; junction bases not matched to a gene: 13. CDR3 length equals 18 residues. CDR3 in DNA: TGTGCCAGCAGTGAAGTGCTAGCGGGAACCTCCCTGGGAGATACGCAGTATTTT. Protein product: CASSEVLAGTSLGDTQYF.

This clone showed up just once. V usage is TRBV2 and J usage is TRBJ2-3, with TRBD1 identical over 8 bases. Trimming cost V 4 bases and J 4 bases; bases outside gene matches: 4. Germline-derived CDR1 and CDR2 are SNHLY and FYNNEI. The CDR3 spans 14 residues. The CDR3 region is CASSGQTGADTQYF. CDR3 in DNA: TGTGCCAGCAGTGGCCAGACAGGGGCAGATACGCAGTATTTT.

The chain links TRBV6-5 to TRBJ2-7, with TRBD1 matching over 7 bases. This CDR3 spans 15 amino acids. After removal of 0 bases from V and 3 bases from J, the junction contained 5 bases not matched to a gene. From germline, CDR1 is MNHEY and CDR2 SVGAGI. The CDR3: CASSYSRQGRYEQYF. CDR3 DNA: TGTGCCAGCAGTTACTCTCGACAGGGACGCTACGAGCAGTACTTC.

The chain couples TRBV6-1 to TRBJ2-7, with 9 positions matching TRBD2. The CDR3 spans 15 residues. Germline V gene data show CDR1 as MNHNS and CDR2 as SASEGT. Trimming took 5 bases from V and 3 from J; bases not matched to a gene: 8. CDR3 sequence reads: CASSRRLADNYEQYF. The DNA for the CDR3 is TGTGCCAGCAGTCGACGACTAGCGGACAACTACGAGCAGTACTTC.

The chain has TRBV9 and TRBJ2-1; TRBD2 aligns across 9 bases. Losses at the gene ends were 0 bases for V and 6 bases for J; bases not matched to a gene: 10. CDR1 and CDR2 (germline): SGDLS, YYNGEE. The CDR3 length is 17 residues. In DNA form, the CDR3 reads TGTGCCAGCAGCGTAGAGCTAGCGGGAAACTCATTCAATGAGCAGTTCTTC. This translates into CASSVELAGNSFNEQFF.

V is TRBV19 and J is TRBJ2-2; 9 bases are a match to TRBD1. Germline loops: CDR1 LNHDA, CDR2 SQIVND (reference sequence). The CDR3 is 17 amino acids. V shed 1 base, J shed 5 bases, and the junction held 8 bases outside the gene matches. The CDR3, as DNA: TGTGCCAGTAGTATAGGGGACAGGGACGCCGGGACCGGGGAGCTGTTTTTT. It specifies CASSIGDRDAGTGELFF.

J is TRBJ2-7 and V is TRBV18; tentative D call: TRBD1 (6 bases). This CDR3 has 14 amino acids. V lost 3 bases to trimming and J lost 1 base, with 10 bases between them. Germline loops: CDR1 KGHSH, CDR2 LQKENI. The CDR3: CASSPLDSSYEQYF. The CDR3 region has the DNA TGTGCCAGCTCACCCTTGGACAGTTCCTACGAGCAGTACTTC.

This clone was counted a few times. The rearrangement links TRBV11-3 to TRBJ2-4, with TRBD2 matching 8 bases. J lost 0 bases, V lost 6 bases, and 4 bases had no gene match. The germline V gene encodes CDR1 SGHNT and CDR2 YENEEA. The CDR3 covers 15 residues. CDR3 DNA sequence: TGTGCCAGCAGTAGCGGGGACCTAGCCAAAAACATTCAGTACTTC. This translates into CASSSGDLAKNIQYF.

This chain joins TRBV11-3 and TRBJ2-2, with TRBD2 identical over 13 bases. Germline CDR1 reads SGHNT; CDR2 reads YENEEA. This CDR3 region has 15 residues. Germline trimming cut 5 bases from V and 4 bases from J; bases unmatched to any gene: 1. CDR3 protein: CASSTSGRATGELFF. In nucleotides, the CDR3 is TGTGCCAGCAGCACTAGCGGGAGGGCCACCGGGGAGCTGTTTTTT. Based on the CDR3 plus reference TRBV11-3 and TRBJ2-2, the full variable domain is EAGVVQSPRYKIIEKKQPVAFWCNPISGHNTLYWYLQNLGQGPELLIRYENEEAVDDSQLPKDRFSAERLKGVDSTLKIQPAELGDSAVYLCASSTSGRATGELFFGEGSRLTVL.

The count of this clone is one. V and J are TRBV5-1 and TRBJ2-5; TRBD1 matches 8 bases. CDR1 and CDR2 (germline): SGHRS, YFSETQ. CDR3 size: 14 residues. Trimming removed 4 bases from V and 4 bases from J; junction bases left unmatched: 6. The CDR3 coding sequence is TGCGCCAGCAGCCGGGCCCAGGGGGCAGAGACCCAGTACTTC. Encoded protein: CASSRAQGAETQYF.

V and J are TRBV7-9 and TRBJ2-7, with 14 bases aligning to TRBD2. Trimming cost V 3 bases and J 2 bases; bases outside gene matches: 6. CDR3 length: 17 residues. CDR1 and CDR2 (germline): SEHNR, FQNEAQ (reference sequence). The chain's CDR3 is CASSFPRTSGRTYEQYF. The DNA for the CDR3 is TGTGCCAGCAGCTTCCCACGGACTAGCGGGAGGACCTACGAGCAGTACTTC. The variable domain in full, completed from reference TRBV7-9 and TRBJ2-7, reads DTGVSQNPRHKITKRGQNVTFRCDPISEHNRLYWYRQTLGQGPEFLTYFQNEAQLEKSRLLSDRFSAERPKGSFSTLEIQRTEQGDSAMYLCASSFPRTSGRTYEQYFGPGTRLTVT.

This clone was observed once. The CDR3 bases are TGTGCCAGCAGTGGGGAGCGGGGGGGCTACAATGAGCAGTTCTTC. This sequence encodes CASSGERGGYNEQFF. The chain carries TRBV6-1 and TRBJ2-1; TRBD2 agrees at 10 bases. The CDR3 covers 15 residues. In germline, CDR1 is MNHNS, CDR2 SASEGT. V was pared by 4 bases and J by 3 bases, with 3 bases of the junction left unmatched.